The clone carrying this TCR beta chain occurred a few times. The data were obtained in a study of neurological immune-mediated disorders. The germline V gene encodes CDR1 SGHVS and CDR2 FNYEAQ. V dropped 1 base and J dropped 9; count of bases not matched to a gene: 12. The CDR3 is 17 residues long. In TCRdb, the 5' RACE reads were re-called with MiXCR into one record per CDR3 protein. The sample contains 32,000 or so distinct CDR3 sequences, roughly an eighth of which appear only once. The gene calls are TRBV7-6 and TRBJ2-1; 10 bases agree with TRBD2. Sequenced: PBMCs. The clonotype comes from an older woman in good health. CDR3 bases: TGTGCCAGCAGCTTAGGCACTAGCGGGGTTCAACCCGGTGAGCAGTTCTTC. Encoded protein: CASSLGTSGVQPGEQFF.